This passage covers 15 T cell receptor beta chains from one sample sequenced in a study of blood T cell repertoires in COVID-19. Produced via immunoSEQ multiplex PCR; TCRdb's table is partial and in-frame only. Here the sample spans roughly 250,000 clones, about 89% being singletons. The material sequenced was peripheral blood. The receptors shown here come from a man aged 25-45 years with acute or convalescent COVID-19.

J is TRBJ2-1 and V is TRBV7-2; D may be TRBD2 (5 bases). V gave up 6 bases and J gave up 8 bases, with 20 bases separating them. The CDR3 has 15 residues. Germline values: CDR1 SGHTA, CDR2 FQGNSA. CDR3 coding DNA: TGTGCCAGCAGATATAGACTACCACTGGCCCATGAGCAGTTCTTC. This gives the protein CASRYRLPLAHEQFF.

The chain recombines TRBV28 with TRBJ2-7; D gene uncertain. V shed 2 bases and J shed 0 bases, with 14 bases lying between them. This CDR3 has 16 residues. Germline-derived CDR1 and CDR2 are MDHEN and SYDVKM. In nucleotides, the CDR3 is TGTGCCAGCAGTTTAGTCGGTACTTTAAGCTCCTACGAGCAGTACTTC. It codes for CASSLVGTLSSYEQYF.

The V and J genes are TRBV5-1 and TRBJ2-7, with TRBD1 matching over 11 bases. Unmatched junction bases numbered 11, after V lost 3 bases and J lost 3 bases. This CDR3 is built from 17 residues. CDR1 and CDR2 from the germline V gene are SGHRS and YFSETQ. CDR3 in amino acids: CASSSVNIGTGGYEQYF. The CDR3 DNA follows: TGCGCCAGCAGCTCTGTTAATATCGGGACAGGGGGCTACGAGCAGTACTTC.

V and J are TRBV15 and TRBJ1-4; D unclear. The germline V gene has CDR1 LNHNV and CDR2 YYDKDF (reference sequence). The CDR3 has 16 residues. V gave up 0 bases and J gave up 5 bases, with 13 bases separating them. CDR3 loop: CATSRDLARKNEKLFF. The CDR3 bases are TGTGCCACCAGCAGAGATTTGGCCAGGAAGAATGAAAAACTGTTTTTT.

The rearrangement uses TRBV10-1 and TRBJ1-5, with D perhaps matching TRBD1 (6 bases). Germline-derived CDR1 and CDR2 are WNHNN and SYGVQD (reference sequence). This CDR3 region has 13 residues. Trimming took 5 bases from V and 5 from J, leaving 10 bases between them. This CDR3 is CASSPGVDQPQHF. The CDR3 nucleotides read TGCGCCAGCAGTCCAGGGGTCGATCAGCCCCAGCATTTT.

This sequence joins TRBV7-2 and TRBJ2-5; 8 bases map to TRBD1. Germline V gene sequence: CDR1 SGHTA, CDR2 FQGNSA. The junction had 7 bases not matched to a gene; V was cut back by 2 bases and J by 5 bases. The CDR3 length is 15 residues. The CDR3 loop is CASSLLGGQGETQYF. CDR3 nucleotides: TGTGCCAGCAGCTTATTGGGAGGACAGGGCGAGACCCAGTACTTC.

This sequence joins TRBV9 and TRBJ1-3, with D unresolved. The CDR3 totals 13 residues. Trimming removed 0 bases at V and 8 bases at J, with 9 bases between. Germline V lookup: CDR1 SGDLS, CDR2 YYNGEE. In nucleotides, the CDR3 is TGTGCCAGCAGCGTAGGGCTGGGCCACACCATATATTTT. It translates to CASSVGLGHTIYF.

J is TRBJ2-7 and V is TRBV5-8; 8 bases agree with TRBD2. The CDR3 is 17 residues long. CDR1 is SGHTS, CDR2 YDEGEE, per germline. After removal of 1 base from V and 3 bases from J, the junction contained 12 bases not matched to a gene. The CDR3 loop is CASSLPLGSGIFYEQYF. The CDR3 region has the DNA TGTGCCAGCAGCTTGCCCCTGGGTAGCGGGATTTTCTACGAGCAGTACTTC.

The chain carries TRBV28 and TRBJ1-5, with D hard to call. CDR3 length: 12 residues. The germline V and J ends were trimmed by 6 bases and 2 bases, with 5 bases remaining between them. Per germline, CDR1 MDHEN and CDR2 SYDVKM. The CDR3 spells CASRYGNQPQHF. CDR3 sequence (DNA): TGTGCCAGCAGATATGGCAATCAGCCCCAGCATTTT.

The sample holds one count of this clone. CDR3 amino acids: CASSEQTGNYGYTF. CDR3 nucleotide sequence: TGTGCCAGCTCAGAACAGACAGGAAACTATGGCTACACCTTC. The V and J genes are TRBV18 and TRBJ1-2; the D gene is possibly TRBD1 (6 bases). Deletions cut 5 bases from V and 2 bases from J, with 12 bases between. Germline V CDR1 and CDR2: KGHSH, LQKENI. The CDR3 consists of 14 residues. The entire variable domain, with the rest obtained from reference TRBV18 and TRBJ1-2, is as follows: NAGVMQNPRHLVRRRGQEARLRCSPMKGHSHVYWYRQLPEEGLKFMVYLQKENIIDESGMPKERFSAEFPKEGPSILRIQQVVRGDSAAYFCASSEQTGNYGYTFGSGTRLTVV.

The rearrangement uses TRBV30 and TRBJ2-2; 7 bases are shared with TRBD2. Germline CDR1 and CDR2: GTSNPN and SVGIG (reference sequence). The CDR3 is made up of 14 amino acids. Trimming cost V 6 bases and J 6 bases; bases outside gene matches: 10. The CDR3 DNA reads as TGTGCCTGCAACGGACTAGTCCCCGCCGGGGAGCTGTTTTTT. It specifies CACNGLVPAGELFF.

The chain combines TRBV3-1 (or the pseudogene TRBV3-2) with TRBJ1-2, with 11 bases identical to TRBD1. This CDR3 region has 14 residues. From germline, CDR1 is LGHDT and CDR2 YNNKEL (reference sequence). V was clipped by 4 bases and J by 8 bases; unmatched bases: 6. CDR3 nucleotide sequence: TGTGCCAGCAGCCGCGGGACAGGGGGGCGAGGCTACACCTTC. Translating it yields CASSRGTGGRGYTF.

This chain links TRBV28 with TRBJ1-5, with D tentatively TRBD1 (6 bases). Trimming shortened V by 3 bases and J by 0 bases, and 18 bases separated the two germline ends. This CDR3 has 18 residues. Germline loops: CDR1 MDHEN, CDR2 SYDVKM. CDR3 sequence (DNA): TGTGCCAGCAGTTTTCTGAGAAGGGGGGGGTATAGCAATCAGCCCCAGCATTTT. Protein product: CASSFLRRGGYSNQPQHF. The full variable domain, its missing parts supplied by reference TRBV28 and TRBJ1-5, is DVKVTQSSRYLVKRTGEKVFLECVQDMDHENMFWYRQDPGLGLRLIYFSYDVKMKEKGDIPEGYSVSREKKERFSLILESASTNQTSMYLCASSFLRRGGYSNQPQHFGDGTRLSIL.

This chain links TRBV5-1 with TRBJ2-1, with TRBD2 matching over 8 bases. After removal of 0 bases from V and 8 bases from J, the junction contained 7 bases not matched to a gene. Germline CDR1 is SGHRS and CDR2 is YFSETQ. The CDR3 is 15 residues long. CDR3: CASSLEPGTRHEQFF. Here the CDR3 DNA reads TGCGCCAGCAGCTTGGAACCCGGGACTAGGCATGAGCAGTTCTTC.

The gene calls are TRBV18 and TRBJ1-1; D gene unclear. V was trimmed by 0 bases and J by 0 bases, leaving 11 bases between them. CDR1 is KGHSH, CDR2 LQKENI, per germline. This CDR3 has 16 residues. CDR3 amino acids: CASSPPRVSMNTEAFF. The DNA of the CDR3 is TGTGCCAGCTCACCACCGAGGGTCAGCATGAACACTGAAGCTTTCTTT.